This entry lists 18 T cell receptor beta chains sequenced from one sample in a study of shared clonotypes between healthy human individuals. Clones were read by immunoSEQ multiplex PCR, and TCRdb kept only the in-frame ones, dropping some. This table holds millions of clones, 90% to 95% found once. Sequenced: naive CD4+ T cells from PBMCs. The subset denotes: CD45RA+ positively selected. The receptors stem from a man between 18 and 29 years old in good health. Some clones in this sample may be carry-over from other donors' samples.

V gene TRBV13 combines with J gene TRBJ1-1; the D is unclear. Germline CDR1 PRHDT, CDR2 FYEKMQ (reference sequence). CDR3 size: 17 residues. Trimming took 0 bases from V and 3 from J, leaving 17 bases between them. The CDR3 sequence is CASSLGPLRFIDTEAFF. The CDR3 DNA sequence: TGTGCCAGCAGCTTAGGACCCCTAAGGTTTATTGACACTGAAGCTTTCTTT.

J is TRBJ2-2 and V is TRBV11-3; TRBD2 agrees at 14 bases. The CDR3 runs to 17 residues. The germline CDR1 and CDR2 sequences are SGHNT and YENEEA. V trimming: 4 bases; J trimming: 2 bases; junction bases outside the gene matches: 3. In DNA form, the CDR3 reads TGTGCCAGCAGCTCGGGGACTAGCGGGAGAAACACCGGGGAGCTGTTTTTT. It codes for CASSSGTSGRNTGELFF.

The chain uses TRBV5-4 and TRBJ2-1; D gene unclear. Trimming took 4 bases from V and 2 from J, leaving 7 bases between them. Germline lookup yields CDR1 SGHNT and CDR2 YYREEE (reference sequence). This CDR3 region has 13 residues. CDR3 bases: TGTGCCAGCAGCCGCGACACCTACAATGAGCAGTTCTTC. This sequence encodes CASSRDTYNEQFF.

As regards this clone: The sample contains more than one DNA sequence encoding this CDR3. The chain recombines TRBV11-3 with TRBJ2-3, with D uncertain. Trimming shortened V by 0 bases and J by 3 bases, and 4 bases separated the two germline ends. The CDR3 extends over 13 amino acids. Looked up from germline, CDR1 is SGHNT and CDR2 is YENEEA. CDR3 sequence: CASSLDRTDTQYF. The CDR3 bases are TGTGCCAGCAGCTTAGACAGGACAGATACGCAGTATTTT. The complete variable domain, with remaining parts taken from reference TRBV11-3 and TRBJ2-3, reads EAGVVQSPRYKIIEKKQPVAFWCNPISGHNTLYWYLQNLGQGPELLIRYENEEAVDDSQLPKDRFSAERLKGVDSTLKIQPAELGDSAVYLCASSLDRTDTQYFGPGTRLTVL.

The chain uses TRBV11-2 and TRBJ1-5; D uncertain. V shed 0 bases and J shed 6 bases, with 9 bases lying between them. Germline-derived CDR1 and CDR2 are SGHAT and FQNNGV. The CDR3 spans 14 residues. Here the CDR3 DNA reads TGTGCCAGCAGCTTAGACGGACCCGGTCAGCCCCAGCATTTT. This sequence encodes CASSLDGPGQPQHF.

A note on this clone: Other nucleotide sequences in the sample specify the same CDR3. The chain carries TRBV9 and TRBJ2-7, with 7 bases aligning to TRBD1. Germline CDR1 is SGDLS and CDR2 is YYNGEE. The junction had 4 bases not matched to a gene; V was cut back by 0 bases and J by 4 bases. The CDR3 extends over 14 amino acids. The CDR3: CASSVGDRVYEQYF. For the CDR3, the DNA is TGTGCCAGCAGCGTAGGAGACAGGGTTTACGAGCAGTACTTC.

The rearrangement links TRBV6-6 to TRBJ1-1; possible D gene TRBD1, 5 bases. The CDR3 sequence is 15 residues long. Looked up from germline, CDR1 is MNHNY and CDR2 is SVGAGI (reference sequence). The ends were cut back, 6 bases at V and 2 bases at J, with 16 bases in the middle. This CDR3 is CASSLPRQGNTEAFF. The CDR3 coding sequence is TGTGCCAGCAGCCTACCGCGGCAGGGAAACACTGAAGCTTTCTTT.

The rearrangement uses TRBV7-9 and TRBJ1-3; D gene uncertain. The CDR3 has 14 amino acids. V was pared by 5 bases and J by 0 bases, with 8 bases between. Germline V gene sequence: CDR1 SEHNR, CDR2 FQNEAQ (reference sequence). CDR3 sequence (DNA): TGTGCCAGCAGCCCCATCGGCTCTGGAAACACCATATATTTT. Residues: CASSPIGSGNTIYF.

The chain recombines TRBV6-1 with TRBJ1-2, with 9 bases lining up with TRBD1. Germline V gives CDR1 MNHNS, CDR2 SASEGT. After removal of 6 bases from V and 6 bases from J, the junction contained 5 bases not matched to a gene. The CDR3 totals 13 residues. The CDR3: CASRDRGWDGYTF. In DNA form, the CDR3 reads TGTGCCAGCAGAGACAGGGGGTGGGATGGCTACACCTTC.

The rearrangement joins TRBV9 to TRBJ2-3, with 9 nucleotides matching TRBD2. The germline V gene has CDR1 SGDLS and CDR2 YYNGEE. The CDR3 has 15 amino acids. V shed 1 base, J shed 6 bases, and the junction held 6 bases outside the gene matches. CDR3 protein: CASSVYAGGGDTQYF. The DNA for the CDR3 is TGTGCCAGCAGCGTATATGCGGGAGGGGGTGATACGCAGTATTTT.

This clone appeared a single time. The V gene is TRBV7-9, the J gene TRBJ2-3; the match to TRBD2 covers 7 bases. The CDR3 has 17 residues. The ends lost 1 base at V and 0 bases at J; junction bases unmatched: 7. The V gene's germline CDR1 is SEHNR and CDR2 FQNEAQ (reference sequence). The CDR3 loop is CASSLGRGSGSTDTQYF. The CDR3 DNA follows: TGTGCCAGCAGCTTAGGGAGGGGTAGCGGGAGCACAGATACGCAGTATTTT.

The chain links TRBV7-2 to TRBJ1-1; no reliable D call. Between the trimmed V and J ends, which lost 5 bases and 4 bases, there was a span of 11 bases. This CDR3 contains 13 residues. Germline CDR1 SGHTA, CDR2 FQGNSA. CDR3 region: CASSQVASTEAFF. CDR3 bases: TGTGCCAGCAGCCAGGTTGCCTCCACTGAAGCTTTCTTT.

A single count supports this clone. The identical CDR3 is also encoded by other nucleotide sequences in the sample. The J gene is TRBJ1-5, the V gene TRBV19; TRBD1 might be the D (5 bases). CDR1 is LNHDA and CDR2 is SQIVND in the germline V gene (reference sequence). The CDR3 is 12 residues long. Trimming left V 2 bases short and J 6 bases short, with 5 bases between. The CDR3 DNA reads as TGTGCCAGTAGTATAAGGGGTCAGCCCCAGCATTTT. It translates to CASSIRGQPQHF.

V is TRBV6-1 and J is TRBJ1-3, with unresolved D. Germline V gene sequence: CDR1 MNHNS, CDR2 SASEGT. CDR3 length equals 16 residues. V was trimmed by 3 bases and J by 0 bases, leaving 12 bases between them. The CDR3 region is CASSEYDIASGNTIYF. In DNA form, the CDR3 reads TGTGCCAGCAGTGAGTATGACATAGCCTCTGGAAACACCATATATTTT.

V is TRBV5-4 and J is TRBJ2-5, with D unresolved. The germline V gene has CDR1 SGHNT and CDR2 YYREEE (reference sequence). The CDR3 has 16 residues. The germline V and J ends were trimmed by 0 bases and 4 bases, with 16 bases remaining between them. CDR3 nucleotides: TGTGCCAGCAGCTTGGATGCCCAAGAAGGTCGAGAGACCCAGTACTTC. Protein: CASSLDAQEGRETQYF. The full variable domain, its missing parts supplied by reference TRBV5-4 and TRBJ2-5, is ETGVTQSPTHLIKTRGQQVTLRCSSQSGHNTVSWYQQALGQGPQFIFQYYREEENGRGNFPPRFSGLQFPNYSSELNVNALELDDSALYLCASSLDAQEGRETQYFGPGTRLLVL.

Comment on this clone: The same CDR3 also results from other DNA sequences found in this sample. This sequence joins TRBV11-3 and TRBJ2-3; tentatively, D is TRBD2 (5 bases). The CDR3 runs 13 residues. Per the germline V gene, CDR1 is SGHNT and CDR2 is YENEEA. Trimming removed 3 bases from V and 3 bases from J, with 7 bases in between. The CDR3 DNA reads as TGTGCCAGCAGCTTCCGGGGTACAGATACGCAGTATTTT. Translation: CASSFRGTDTQYF.

To note about this clone: Other DNA sequences in this sample translate to the same CDR3. The chain couples TRBV7-3 to TRBJ1-2; D is perhaps TRBD1 (5 bases). The CDR3 is 13 residues long. The V end was cut by 2 bases, the J end by 6 bases, with 10 bases between. CDR1 and CDR2 from the germline V gene are SGHTA and FQGTGA. The CDR3 DNA sequence: TGTGCCAGCAGCTTACGGTGGGGCGATGGCTACACCTTC. It encodes CASSLRWGDGYTF.

The chain has TRBV27 and TRBJ1-5; D gene unclear. CDR3 size: 13 residues. The germline CDR1 and CDR2 sequences are MNHEY and SMNVEV (reference sequence). The V gene lost 5 bases and the J gene lost 6 bases, with 11 bases spanning the gap. CDR3 sequence: CASSLGFPQPQHF. CDR3 DNA sequence: TGTGCCAGCAGTCTGGGTTTCCCTCAGCCCCAGCATTTT.